Listed below are T cell receptor beta chains from one sample, sequenced in a study of blood T cell repertoires in COVID-19. Data came from immunoSEQ multiplex PCR; TCRdb stores just in-frame clones and leaves some out. The table has 70,000 or so clones, around three quarters seen once. The sequenced sample consisted of peripheral blood. The source of these receptors is a man in his 60s with acute or convalescent COVID-19. Each CDR3 is given without its conserved first and last residue.

j_call,v_call,cdr3_aa
TRBJ1-4,TRBV5-1,ASSLAAGPEKLF
TRBJ2-6,TRBV10-2,ASSYDTGMNNVLT
TRBJ2-6,TRBV7-2,ASSTRLAGAYSGANVLT
TRBJ1-2,TRBV5-1,ASSTPRTGERNGYT
TRBJ1-5,TRBV12-3/TRBV12-4,ASSGQGGRPQH
TRBJ2-7,TRBV11-2,ASSPNGQGFSYEQY
TRBJ2-2,TRBV19,ASKGQNTGELF
TRBJ2-3,TRBV7-8,ASSRDLSTDTQY
TRBJ1-5,TRBV6-8,ASSQTGDCNQPQH
TRBJ2-7,TRBV6-5,ASSYQQGGYEQY
TRBJ1-3,TRBV5-8,ASSLVLATGLRSGNTIY
TRBJ2-3,TRBV7-9,ASSLRPSQGLTDTQY
TRBJ2-1,TRBV18,ASSRAGTGDNEQF
TRBJ1-2,TRBV5-6,ASSLVGHLSHGYT
TRBJ2-4,TRBV19,ASSIAKGFQY
TRBJ2-7,TRBV7-6,ASSSDSRGSYEQY
TRBJ2-3,TRBV19,ASTSTSLPRGDTQY
TRBJ1-5,TRBV5-8,ASSLGTDAAGNQPQH
TRBJ2-5,TRBV5-6,ASSNAEAGGETQY
TRBJ2-5,TRBV10-3,AISVGGEVETQY
TRBJ1-1,TRBV3-1/TRBV3-2,ASSQAGGADTEAF
TRBJ1-4,TRBV19,ASSPTGIATNEKLF
TRBJ2-3,TRBV10-2,ASREAGGTDTQY
TRBJ1-1,TRBV7-3,ASSHGGDTEAF
TRBJ2-7,TRBV9,ASSAPRGREQY
TRBJ1-5,TRBV7-9,ASSLALAGNQPQH
TRBJ1-2,TRBV5-8,ASSLGPGLGYT
TRBJ1-2,TRBV5-4,ASTRVNGNYGYT
TRBJ1-5,TRBV7-2,ASSLALDQPQH
TRBJ1-6,TRBV6-2/TRBV6-3,ASSYGQSNSPLH
TRBJ2-2,TRBV19,ASSKAGLAGELF
TRBJ1-1,TRBV7-2,ASSLALRTTEAF
TRBJ1-5,TRBV4-1,ASSHAGGFGNQPQH
TRBJ2-5,TRBV27,ASSLSAGTGGETQY
TRBJ2-2,TRBV9,ASSAARGAGGANTGELF
TRBJ2-7,TRBV7-2,ASSPTSPPYEQY
TRBJ2-6,TRBV4-2,ASSLLGQSGANVLT
TRBJ1-6,TRBV9,ASSGGGAPLH
TRBJ2-5,TRBV12-5,ASGLVTGSAQETQY
TRBJ2-7,TRBV5-6,ASSLGQGNDAYEQY
TRBJ1-2,TRBV4-1,ASSHLGNRGPYGYT
TRBJ1-1,TRBV6-5,ASRRGTVNTEAF
TRBJ2-2,TRBV9,ASSVGGAGTGELF
TRBJ1-4,TRBV28,ASTPGHLNEKLF
TRBJ1-5,TRBV2,ASTTGTDAQPQH
TRBJ1-1,TRBV3-1/TRBV3-2,ASSDRQNTEAF
TRBJ2-6,TRBV5-4,ASSHGLQRAGANVLT
TRBJ2-3,TRBV28,ASRSQGAGTQY
TRBJ1-6,TRBV15,AARGRGNSPLH
TRBJ2-7,TRBV6-2/TRBV6-3,ASSYGQSYEQY
TRBJ2-7,TRBV7-9,ASSYGGVRAAYEQY
TRBJ1-1,TRBV18,ASSTGGKSNTEAF